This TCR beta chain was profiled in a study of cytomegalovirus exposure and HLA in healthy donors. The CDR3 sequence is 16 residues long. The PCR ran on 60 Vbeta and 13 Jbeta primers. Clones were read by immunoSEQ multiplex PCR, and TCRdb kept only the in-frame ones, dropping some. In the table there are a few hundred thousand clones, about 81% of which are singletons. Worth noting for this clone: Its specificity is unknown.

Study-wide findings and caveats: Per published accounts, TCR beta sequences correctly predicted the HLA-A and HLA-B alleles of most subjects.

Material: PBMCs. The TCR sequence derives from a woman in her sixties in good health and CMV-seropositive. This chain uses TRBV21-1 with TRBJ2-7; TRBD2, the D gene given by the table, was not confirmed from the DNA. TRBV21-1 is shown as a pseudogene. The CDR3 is CASSKDGANNSYEQYF. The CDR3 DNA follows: TGTGCCAGCAGCAAAGATGGTGCGAATAACTCCTACGAGCAGTACTTC.